This T cell receptor beta chain was captured in a study of blood T cell repertoires in COVID-19. CDR3 length: 12 amino acids. Germline V gene lookup returns CDR1 SQVTM and CDR2 ANQGSEA. Trimming took off 7 bases at V and 0 bases at J, with 9 bases between the two ends. Clones were read by immunoSEQ multiplex PCR, and TCRdb kept only the in-frame ones, dropping some. The sample has around 160,000 clones, roughly four fifths seen once. The TCR originated in a human donor in a cohort sampled during active COVID-19. Specimen: peripheral blood. The chain has TRBV29-1 and TRBJ2-5, with D maybe TRBD1 (5 bases). The DNA of the CDR3 is TGCAGCGCCGACAGTAACCAAGAGACCCAGTACTTC. Its protein is CSADSNQETQYF.